What follows describes a single T cell receptor (beta chain). The data were obtained in a study of blood T cell repertoires in COVID-19. At the level of the study: Samples taken during acute and convalescent COVID-19 were collected in the United States, Italy and Spain.

This study enrolled people aged about 18 to 100 from approximately 25 US geographic areas. Clinical histories supplied by participants themselves formed the basis of cohort assignment. Cohort 3 donors were reported recovered after two negative PCRs, clearance, or symptom resolution. Method: immunoSEQ multiplex PCR; TCRdb's copy keeps in-frame clones and lacks some. The sample lists 250,000 to 400,000 clones, about 88% occurring once. Trimming removed 7 bases from V and 5 bases from J, with 8 bases in between. The germline V gene has CDR1 MNHEY and CDR2 SVGAGI. The CDR3 runs to 11 residues. Specimen: PBMCs or T cells enriched from blood (not recorded which). This chain links TRBV6-5 with TRBJ1-2; no firm D call. The receptor's source is a man in his 60s who had recovered from COVID-19. This CDR3 is CASTDTYGYTF. The CDR3 bases are TGTGCCAGCACCGATACTTATGGCTACACCTTC.